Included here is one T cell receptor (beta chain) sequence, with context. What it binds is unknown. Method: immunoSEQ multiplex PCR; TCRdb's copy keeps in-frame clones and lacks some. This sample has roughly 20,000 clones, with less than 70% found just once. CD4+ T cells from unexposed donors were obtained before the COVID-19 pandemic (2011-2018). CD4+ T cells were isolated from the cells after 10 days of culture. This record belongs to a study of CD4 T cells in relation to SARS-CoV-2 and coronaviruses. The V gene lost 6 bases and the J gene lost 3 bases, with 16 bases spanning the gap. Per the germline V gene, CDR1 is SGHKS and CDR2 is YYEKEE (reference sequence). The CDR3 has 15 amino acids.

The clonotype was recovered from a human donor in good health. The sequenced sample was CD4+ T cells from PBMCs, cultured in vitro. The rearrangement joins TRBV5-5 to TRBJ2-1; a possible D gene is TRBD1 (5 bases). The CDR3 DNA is TGTGCCAGCACCCCAGGGTACGACTTCTACAATGAGCAGTTCTTC. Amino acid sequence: CASTPGYDFYNEQFF.